A selection of T cell receptor beta chains follows, all from one sample in a study of blood T cell repertoires in COVID-19. The table came from immunoSEQ multiplex PCR; TCRdb's copy has only in-frame clones and leaves some out. The sample yields roughly 570,000 clones, 70% to 90% seen once. The sequenced sample was peripheral blood. The receptors derive from a woman aged 45-65 years with COVID-19, enrolled during active disease. The CDR3 runs from the conserved cysteine through the conserved F or W. D genes are given only for firm matches.

TRBV27	TRBJ2-7	NA	13	CASSTGISYEQYF	TGTGCCAGCAGTACCGGGATCTCCTACGAGCAGTACTTC
TRBV7-8	TRBJ2-1	TRBD2	16	CASSSAGLARNNEQFF	TGTGCCAGCAGCTCGGCGGGACTAGCGCGGAACAATGAGCAGTTCTTC
TRBV12-3/TRBV12-4	TRBJ1-1	NA	11	CASSTGFEAFF	TGTGCCAGCTCGACCGGGTTTGAAGCTTTCTTT
TRBV6-5	TRBJ1-3	TRBD1	15	CASSIQGYYGNTIYF	TGTGCCAGCAGTATACAGGGGTATTATGGAAACACCATATATTTT
TRBV30	TRBJ2-7	NA	14	CAWTSGLSSYEQYF	TGTGCCTGGACAAGCGGGTTGAGCTCCTACGAGCAGTACTTC
TRBV9	TRBJ1-1	NA	13	CASSVGGETEAFF	TGTGCCAGCAGCGTCGGAGGAGAGACTGAAGCTTTCTTT
TRBV9	TRBJ2-5	TRBD1	14	CASSAWTGQETQYF	TGTGCCAGCAGCGCCTGGACAGGGCAAGAGACCCAGTACTTC
TRBV30	TRBJ1-2	NA	12	CAWSGSVYGYTF	TGTGCCTGGAGTGGAAGCGTCTATGGCTACACCTTC
TRBV7-2	TRBJ1-5	NA	12	CASSFFSQPQHF	TGTGCCAGCAGCTTTTTTAGTCAGCCCCAGCATTTT
TRBV29-1	TRBJ2-5	TRBD1	13	CSVAQGAQETQYF	TGCAGCGTGGCACAGGGGGCCCAAGAGACCCAGTACTTC
TRBV28	TRBJ2-6	NA	16	CASSRDRPSGANVLTF	TGTGCCAGCAGTCGTGACAGGCCCTCTGGGGCCAACGTCCTGACTTTC
TRBV2	TRBJ2-2	NA	12	CASSEYGGELFF	TGTGCCAGCAGTGAATACGGCGGGGAGCTGTTTTTT
TRBV4-1	TRBJ1-1	TRBD1	16	CASSQGQGEVNTEAFF	TGCGCCAGCAGCCAAGGTCAGGGGGAGGTGAACACTGAAGCTTTCTTT
TRBV2	TRBJ1-2	NA	14	CASNNQGHNYGYTF	TGTGCCAGCAACAATCAGGGGCATAACTATGGCTACACCTTC
TRBV27	TRBJ2-7	TRBD2	12	CATSGGHYEQYF	TGTGCCACCTCGGGGGGGCACTACGAGCAGTACTTC
TRBV6-6	TRBJ1-2	NA	15	CASTPTRPAYGGYTF	TGTGCCAGCACCCCCACGCGGCCCGCCTATGGGGGCTACACCTTC
TRBV7-8	TRBJ1-1	TRBD1	17	CASSSAGTGDSNTEAFF	TGTGCCAGCAGCTCCGCCGGGACAGGGGATTCGAACACTGAAGCTTTCTTT
TRBV7-8	TRBJ1-6	NA	14	CASSLDSGNSPLHF	TGTGCCAGCAGCTTAGACTCGGGGAATTCACCCCTCCACTTT
TRBV12-5	TRBJ2-5	NA	14	CASASLSGGETQYF	TGTGCTAGTGCCTCCCTCTCAGGGGGGGAGACCCAGTACTTC
TRBV7-6	TRBJ2-7	TRBD1	14	CASSLGQGAYEQYF	TGTGCCAGCAGCTTAGGTCAGGGGGCCTACGAGCAGTACTTC
TRBV27	TRBJ1-2	NA	16	CASSFISGLSNYGYTF	TGTGCCAGCAGTTTCATTTCTGGGCTTTCTAACTATGGCTACACCTTC
TRBV3-1/TRBV3-2	TRBJ2-2	NA	14	CASSQGMGAGELFF	TGTGCCAGCAGCCAAGGGATGGGAGCCGGGGAGCTGTTTTTT
TRBV5-1	TRBJ2-7	TRBD1	16	CASSSQGAIPYYEQYF	TGCGCCAGCAGCTCGCAGGGGGCGATCCCCTACTACGAGCAGTACTTC
TRBV4-2	TRBJ2-3	NA	13	CASRPRGTDTQYF	TGTGCCAGCCGTCCCCGGGGCACAGATACGCAGTATTTT
TRBV10-2	TRBJ1-1	TRBD1	12	CASSDPDREAFF	TGCGCCAGCAGTGACCCGGACAGGGAAGCTTTCTTT
TRBV3-1/TRBV3-2	TRBJ2-1	NA	15	CASSLRPLGGAEQFF	TGTGCCAGCAGCCTACGACCCCTAGGGGGGGCTGAGCAGTTCTTC
TRBV19	TRBJ1-1	NA	15	CASTLKLWSNTEAFF	TGTGCCAGTACCTTAAAGCTCTGGTCGAACACTGAAGCTTTCTTT
TRBV19	TRBJ1-1	NA	13	CASSRERNTEAFF	TGTGCCAGTAGTAGGGAGCGGAACACTGAAGCTTTCTTT